Below, 24 T cell receptor beta chains from the same sample are listed, as sequenced in a study of shared clonotypes between healthy human individuals. Produced via immunoSEQ multiplex PCR; TCRdb's table is partial and in-frame only. The sample contains 2 million to 2.5 million clones, approximately 96% of which appear only once. Material for sequencing was naive CD4+ T cells sorted from blood. The sample's subset: CD45RA+ positively selected. Receptor source: a man aged 18-30 years in good health.

This sequence joins TRBV2 and TRBJ2-3; the D is unclear. CDR1 and CDR2 (germline): SNHLY, FYNNEI. The V end lost 8 bases, the J end lost 2 bases, and 8 bases lay between the germline ends. This CDR3 comprises 12 residues. The CDR3 sequence is CASGPPTDTQYF. The CDR3 nucleotides read TGTGCCAGCGGTCCTCCCACAGATACGCAGTATTTT. The whole variable domain, remainder taken from reference TRBV2 and TRBJ2-3, is EPEVTQTPSHQVTQMGQEVILRCVPISNHLYFYWYRQILGQKVEFLVSFYNNEISEKSEIFDDQFSVERPDGSNFTLKIRSTKLEDSAMYFCASGPPTDTQYFGPGTRLTVL.

This clone was counted once. The CDR3 region has the DNA TGTGCCAGCAGCTTGCACGCAGCTAACTATGGCTACACCTTC. Translated, it gives CASSLHAANYGYTF. The chain recombines TRBV11-2 with TRBJ1-2; D ambiguous. There are 14 residues in the CDR3. Trimming took 3 bases from V and 0 from J, leaving 8 bases between them. The germline V gene encodes CDR1 SGHAT and CDR2 FQNNGV.

As to this clone: Other DNA sequences in this sample translate to the same CDR3. The V call is TRBV11-2, the J call TRBJ1-1; D is unclear. The CDR3 is 12 amino acids. V lost 1 base and J 4 bases, leaving 4 bases between the germline ends. Germline lookup yields CDR1 SGHAT and CDR2 FQNNGV. CDR3 nucleotides: TGTGCCAGCAGCTTAGCAGGCACTGAAGCTTTCTTT. Translated, it gives CASSLAGTEAFF.

J is TRBJ1-5 and V is TRBV19; D call uncertain. Germline CDR1 reads LNHDA; CDR2 reads SQIVND (reference sequence). V lost 3 bases to trimming and J lost 10 bases, with 10 bases between them. The CDR3 runs 12 residues. The CDR3 sequence: CASSILRGPQHF. CDR3 nucleotides: TGTGCCAGTAGTATCCTTCGGGGACCCCAGCATTTT.

The chain is built from TRBV7-9 and TRBJ2-1, with D possibly TRBD2 on 6 matching bases. Germline CDR1 and CDR2: SEHNR and FQNEAQ (reference sequence). This CDR3 comprises 15 residues. Between the trimmed V and J ends, which lost 5 bases and 3 bases, there was a span of 14 bases. The CDR3 here is CASSTHLALYNEQFF. CDR3 sequence (DNA): TGTGCCAGCAGCACCCACCTAGCGCTCTACAATGAGCAGTTCTTC.

J is TRBJ2-1 and V is TRBV9; the D gene is possibly TRBD1 (6 bases). This CDR3 spans 16 amino acids. Germline V gene lookup returns CDR1 SGDLS and CDR2 YYNGEE. With 4 bases removed from V and 5 bases from J, the gap between germline ends came to 19 bases. CDR3 nucleotide sequence: TGTGCCAGCAGCCCCAGGGGTGTGGGACACGACAATGAGCAGTTCTTC. Translating gives CASSPRGVGHDNEQFF. The full variable domain, with the rest looked up from reference TRBV9 and TRBJ2-1, is DSGVTQTPKHLITATGQRVTLRCSPRSGDLSVYWYQQSLDQGLQFLIQYYNGEERAKGNILERFSAQQFPDLHSELNLSSLELGDSALYFCASSPRGVGHDNEQFFGPGTRLTVL.

The chain carries TRBV6-5 and TRBJ1-2; 9 bases are a match to TRBD1. The CDR3 totals 14 residues. The V gene's germline CDR1 is MNHEY and CDR2 SVGAGI. V shed 5 bases, J shed 5 bases, and the junction held 6 bases outside the gene matches. CDR3 sequence: CASSTDRGWYGYTF. The CDR3 DNA reads as TGTGCCAGCAGTACGGACAGGGGTTGGTATGGCTACACCTTC.

This chain connects TRBV5-1 to TRBJ2-1; maybe TRBD2 (5 bases). This CDR3 has 15 amino acids. V lost 3 bases and J 0 bases, leaving 10 bases between the germline ends. In germline, CDR1 is SGHRS, CDR2 YFSETQ. The CDR3 DNA reads TGCGCCAGCAGCTCCGGGGTGACCTCCTACAATGAGCAGTTCTTC. Protein sequence: CASSSGVTSYNEQFF.

This chain links TRBV27 with TRBJ2-5; D is possibly TRBD2 (5 bases). The ends were cut back, 6 bases at V and 7 bases at J, with 15 bases in the middle. CDR1 is MNHEY, CDR2 SMNVEV, per germline (reference sequence). The CDR3 contains 13 residues. The DNA of the CDR3 is TGTGCCAGCAGCCCTGGGAGTACGGCGACCCAGTACTTC. Protein product: CASSPGSTATQYF.

The genes are TRBV5-1 and TRBJ2-7; 8 bases align to TRBD1. The CDR3 covers 14 residues. The V gene's germline CDR1 is SGHRS and CDR2 YFSETQ. The V segment lost 7 bases and the J segment 4 bases; nucleotides outside the gene matches: 10. The CDR3 region is CASGKPGQEYEQYF. Written as DNA, the CDR3 is TGCGCCAGCGGCAAACCGGGACAGGAGTACGAGCAGTACTTC.

The CDR3 loop reads CAISDAAGGTGELFF. As DNA, the CDR3 is TGTGCCATCAGTGACGCGGCGGGGGGCACCGGGGAGCTGTTTTTT. The genes are TRBV10-3 and TRBJ2-2; TRBD2 matches 8 bases. V gave up 3 bases and J gave up 4 bases; unmatched junction bases: 4. The CDR3 covers 15 residues. Germline V lookup: CDR1 ENHRY, CDR2 SYGVKD.

This clone appeared once. This chain links TRBV10-2 with TRBJ1-1, with 7 bases fitting TRBD1. V was pared by 6 bases and J by 3 bases, with 7 bases of the junction left unmatched. The CDR3 covers 14 residues. Germline CDR1 WSHSY, CDR2 SAAADI. CDR3 nucleotide sequence: TGCGCCAGCAGAAACAGGGGTACGGACACTGAAGCTTTCTTT. Protein product: CASRNRGTDTEAFF.

This rearrangement joins TRBV5-8 to TRBJ1-4; D perhaps matches TRBD1 (5 bases). Trimming removed 0 bases at V and 3 bases at J, with 15 bases between. The CDR3 loop spans 17 amino acids. CDR1 SGHTS and CDR2 YDEGEE come from the germline V gene. Here the CDR3 reads CASSLGGPRGPNEKLFF. CDR3 in DNA: TGTGCCAGCAGCTTGGGGGGCCCCCGCGGGCCTAATGAAAAACTGTTTTTT.

For this clone: Other DNA sequences within the sample encode an identical CDR3. V is TRBV6-5 and J is TRBJ1-2; TRBD1 is a possible D gene (5 bases). V lost 0 bases and J lost 5, with 7 bases in between. The CDR3 totals 13 residues. Germline V CDR1 and CDR2: MNHEY, SVGAGI. This CDR3 is CASSYSWGYGYTF. CDR3 nucleotide sequence: TGTGCCAGCAGTTACTCGTGGGGGTATGGCTACACCTTC.

As to this clone: Different DNA sequences within this sample yield the same CDR3. The chain links TRBV18 to TRBJ2-7; D call uncertain. Germline V gene data show CDR1 as KGHSH and CDR2 as LQKENI. This CDR3 has 12 residues. The V gene lost 3 bases and the J gene lost 2 bases, with 5 bases spanning the gap. DNA of the CDR3: TGTGCCAGCTCACCGAACGCCTACGAGCAGTACTTC. Its protein is CASSPNAYEQYF.

This chain uses TRBV19 with TRBJ1-6; 7 bases are shared with TRBD1. CDR1 and CDR2 from the germline V gene are LNHDA and SQIVND (reference sequence). CDR3 length: 14 residues. The V segment lost 8 bases and the J segment 10 bases; nucleotides outside the gene matches: 11. In DNA, the CDR3 is TGTGCCAGTTCCATGGCACAGGGGAGATCACCCCTCCACTTT. Its translation is CASSMAQGRSPLHF.

The chain links TRBV5-1 to TRBJ1-4, with no clear D. This CDR3 spans 14 amino acids. V was pared by 5 bases and J by 5 bases, with 13 bases between. CDR1 is SGHRS and CDR2 is YFSETQ in the germline V gene. The DNA of the CDR3 is TGCGCCAGCAGTACCTCGGGAGGAAATGAAAAACTGTTTTTT. Protein sequence: CASSTSGGNEKLFF. The full variable domain, with the rest looked up from reference TRBV5-1 and TRBJ1-4, is KAGVTQTPRYLIKTRGQQVTLSCSPISGHRSVSWYQQTPGQGLQFLFEYFSETQRNKGNFPGRFSGRQFSNSRSEMNVSTLELGDSALYLCASSTSGGNEKLFFGSGTQLSVL.

V gene TRBV5-1 combines with J gene TRBJ1-1; weak D call: TRBD1 (5 bases). The germline gives CDR1 SGHRS, CDR2 YFSETQ. This CDR3 comprises 13 residues. The V gene lost 4 bases and the J gene lost 6 bases, with 13 bases spanning the gap. The CDR3 here is CASSPPGGSEAFF. CDR3 nucleotide sequence: TGCGCCAGCAGCCCCCCGGGGGGTTCTGAAGCTTTCTTT.

This clone was observed a few times. The same CDR3 can be traced to other DNA sequences in this sample. The chain uses TRBV6-5 and TRBJ2-7, with unresolved D. Trimming shortened V by 0 bases and J by 7 bases, and 4 bases separated the two germline ends. Germline V gives CDR1 MNHEY, CDR2 SVGAGI. The CDR3 sequence is 11 residues long. This chain's CDR3 is CASSYSREQYF. DNA of the CDR3: TGTGCCAGCAGTTACTCGAGGGAGCAGTACTTC.

V is TRBV6-6 and J is TRBJ2-7; 13 positions match TRBD2. V dropped 4 bases and J dropped 6; count of bases not matched to a gene: 9. Germline lookup yields CDR1 MNHNY and CDR2 SVGAGI (reference sequence). This CDR3 has 16 residues. The CDR3 DNA sequence: TGTGCCAGCAGTTCCCTAGGACTAGCGGGAGCTTTCGAGCAGTACTTC. Translated, it gives CASSSLGLAGAFEQYF.

V gene TRBV11-3 combines with J gene TRBJ2-3, with a tentative D call TRBD2 (6 bases). With 5 bases removed from V and 1 base from J, the gap between germline ends came to 13 bases. The germline CDR1 and CDR2 sequences are SGHNT and YENEEA. The CDR3 is 15 amino acids. CDR3 loop: CASSLGGGRTDTQYF. The CDR3 nucleotides read TGTGCCAGCAGCCTGGGGGGAGGTCGCACAGATACGCAGTATTTT.

V gene TRBV5-1 combines with J gene TRBJ2-2; 8 bases are shared with TRBD2. V trimming: 5 bases; J trimming: 4 bases; junction bases outside the gene matches: 10. The CDR3 totals 16 residues. From germline, CDR1 is SGHRS and CDR2 YFSETQ. The CDR3 bases are TGCGCCAGCAGGACTCCGGGACTAGACCTCACCGGGGAGCTGTTTTTT. Translating it yields CASRTPGLDLTGELFF.

This chain links TRBV4-1 with TRBJ1-3; no definite D call. The V end lost 0 bases, the J end lost 0 bases, and 9 bases lay between the germline ends. The CDR3 is 16 amino acids. Germline values: CDR1 MGHRA, CDR2 YSYEKL. For the CDR3, the DNA is TGCGCCAGCAGCCAAGACAGGAGGATCTCTGGAAACACCATATATTTT. This translates into CASSQDRRISGNTIYF.

Remarks on this clone: The identical CDR3 is also encoded by other nucleotide sequences in the sample. The chain links TRBV6-5 to TRBJ2-2; no clear D gene. Looked up from germline, CDR1 is MNHEY and CDR2 is SVGAGI. This CDR3 spans 15 amino acids. V shed 2 bases and J shed 1 base, with 8 bases lying between them. The CDR3 loop reads CASSYSRWNTGELFF. CDR3 in DNA: TGTGCCAGCAGTTACAGCAGATGGAACACCGGGGAGCTGTTTTTT.